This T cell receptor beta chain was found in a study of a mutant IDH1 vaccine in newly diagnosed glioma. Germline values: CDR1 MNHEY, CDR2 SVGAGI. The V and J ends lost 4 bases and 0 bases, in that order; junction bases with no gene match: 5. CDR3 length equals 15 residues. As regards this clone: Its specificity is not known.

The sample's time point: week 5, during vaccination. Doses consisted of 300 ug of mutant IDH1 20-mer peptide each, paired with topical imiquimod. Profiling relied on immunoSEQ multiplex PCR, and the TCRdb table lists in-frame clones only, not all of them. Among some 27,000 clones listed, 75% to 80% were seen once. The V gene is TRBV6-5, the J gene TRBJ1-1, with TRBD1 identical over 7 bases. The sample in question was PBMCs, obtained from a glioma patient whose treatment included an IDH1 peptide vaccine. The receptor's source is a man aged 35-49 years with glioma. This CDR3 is CASSSAGTVNTEAFF. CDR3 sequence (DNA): TGTGCCAGCAGTTCCGCCGGGACAGTGAACACTGAAGCTTTCTTT.